This T cell receptor beta chain was recovered during a study of technical replicates of blood from several donors (dated by TCRdb to about 2017). Library construction relied on the immunoSEQ multiplex PCR assay. Not all clones reach the TCRdb copy of this immuneACCESS table, which keeps in-frame sequences only. Checked studies attribute under half of the gap to unresolved V genes and leave the rest unexplained. The sample table lists some 14,000 clones, around 82% of them with a count of one. The leading ten clones occupy about 11% of the sample. About this clone itself: Its target antigen remains unknown. Base qualities are not recorded, but no much larger clone differs from it by a single base.

According to the germline V gene, CDR1 reads SGHTA and CDR2 reads FQGTGA. The CDR3 starts with the cysteine, ends with the phenylalanine, and has 15 residues. The entry retains the CDR3 DNA only, 45 bases that are in frame from base 1. Ends trimmed: V by 2 bases, J by 0 bases; bases unmatched to a gene: 2. The source material was PBMCs. This chain joins TRBV7-3 to TRBJ2-3; TRBD2 agrees with 7 junctional bases. This sequence originates from a human donor in good health. The base sequence is TGTGCCAGCAGCTTAGTGGGGGGGAGCACAGATACGCAGTATTTT. It translates as CASSLVGGSTDTQYF.